Listed here are 8 T cell receptor beta chains from one sample, sequenced in a study of tumor and adjacent non-tumor tissue in lung cancer. TCRbeta libraries were built with three rounds of nested PCR, modified from ARM-PCR. Each CDR3 protein gets one entry after TCRdb re-called the multiplex PCR reads with MiXCR. Among roughly 90,000 distinct CDR3 sequences listed, 76% were seen once. RNA was extracted from bulk tissue without any cell sorting. This non-tumor lung sample came from over 3 cm beyond the tumor edge. The sequencing input was distant non-tumor lung tissue. The source of these receptors is a woman in her fifties or sixties with non-small cell lung cancer.

V gene TRBV10-3 combines with J gene TRBJ2-1; no clear D. The CDR3 sequence is 16 residues long. Germline loops: CDR1 ENHRY, CDR2 SYGVKD. Trimming pared 2 bases from V and 7 bases from J, leaving 18 bases between. In DNA, the CDR3 is TGTGCCATCAGTGAGATTAAAGCAGGAGCCCTGAATGAGCAGTTCTTC. Its protein is CAISEIKAGALNEQFF.

On this clonotype itself: A read error may produce the germline difference seen at one junction end. V usage is TRBV6-5 and J usage is TRBJ2-1, with D perhaps matching TRBD1 (5 bases). The CDR3 contains 15 residues. Germline lookup yields CDR1 MNHEY and CDR2 SVGAGI. The CDR3 nucleotides are TGTGCCAGCAGTTATTCATACAGGATTTACAATGAGCAATTCTTC. As protein: CASSYSYRIYNEQFF.

There are many counts of this clonotype. The chain couples TRBV4-1 to TRBJ1-2, with D possibly being TRBD1 (5 bases). CDR3 length equals 15 residues. Germline loops: CDR1 MGHRA, CDR2 YSYEKL. V lost 1 base, J lost 5 bases, and 14 bases lay in between. The CDR3 DNA follows: TGCGCCAGCAGCCAAGTCCCAGGGTCGGCTTATGGCTACACCTTC. This sequence encodes CASSQVPGSAYGYTF.

This clonotype has ten or more counts. The chain employs TRBV10-2 and TRBJ1-1, with a weak D call TRBD1 (5 bases). The germline V gene encodes CDR1 WSHSY and CDR2 SAAADI. The CDR3 runs to 13 residues. V was shortened by 2 bases and J by 5 bases, with 9 bases between the two germline ends. CDR3 DNA sequence: TGCGCCAGCAGTGAGGGCAGGGTTACTGAAGCTTTCTTT. Its translation is CASSEGRVTEAFF.

On this clonotype itself: At one of its ends the junction is not consistent with the germline gene, which may arise from a read error. The chain combines TRBV11-2 with TRBJ2-7; either TRBD1 or TRBD2 may supply D (5 bases each). Germline V gives CDR1 SGHAT, CDR2 FQNNGV. There are 15 residues in the CDR3. CDR3 region: CAKSTGTGRTYEQYF. CDR3 nucleotides: TGTGCCAAAAGCACTGGGACGGGGCGCACCTACGAGCAGTATTTC.

Comment on this clonotype: One junction end does not reproduce the germline sequence, and a read error may be involved. This CDR3 is CACSPPTSGSSREQFF. The CDR3 nucleotides are TGTGCCTGCAGCCCCCCGACTAGCGGGAGCTCCCGTGAGCAGTTCTTC. This chain connects TRBV6-5 to TRBJ2-1; TRBD2 agrees at 12 bases. This CDR3 spans 16 amino acids. Germline V CDR1 and CDR2: MNHEY, SVGAGI.

This clonotype was seen more than once but under ten times. The CDR3 does not end in the conserved phenylalanine or tryptophan, so this is likely a read error. In nucleotides, the CDR3 is TGCAGTGCTAGAAACCCCGGGACTAGCACTGATACGCAGTATTCT. This translates into CSARNPGTSTDTQYS. V and J are TRBV20-1 and TRBJ2-3; TRBD2 matches at 9 bases. The germline V gene has CDR1 DFQATT and CDR2 SNEGSKA (reference sequence). The CDR3 is 15 amino acids.

In its sample, this clonotype was seen many times. J is TRBJ2-5 and V is TRBV20-1, with TRBD2 matching over 11 bases. Per the germline V gene, CDR1 is DFQATT and CDR2 is SNEGSKA (reference sequence). The V segment lost 2 bases and the J segment 5 bases; nucleotides outside the gene matches: 7. The CDR3 is 15 residues long. The CDR3 bases are TGCAGTGCTAGATCCGTAGCGGGAGGGGGCGAGACCCAGTACTTC. Translation: CSARSVAGGGETQYF.